These T cell receptor beta chains were read from a single sample in a study of CD8+CD57+ T cells in acquired aplastic anemia. A single record per CDR3 protein comes from TCRdb applying MiXCR to the reads. The sample has a few hundred thousand distinct CDR3 sequences; roughly 82% are singletons. The source material was sorted CD4+, CD8+, or CD8+CD57+ T cells (not recorded which) from PBMCs. These receptors were obtained from a human donor with aplastic anemia. The CDR3 runs from the conserved cysteine through the conserved F or W. The order of the fields is clone size, V gene, D gene, J gene, CDR3 DNA, CDR3 protein. The D gene is left open where the match is weak. Some rows mark clone size as missing; the rest say once, few, many or name a class of expanded clone.

clone_size: .; v_call: TRBV7-8; d_call: .; j_call: TRBJ2-3; cdr3_nt: TGTGGTAGCAGCGGGGACGGGGGCCCCGATACGCAGTATTTT; cdr3_aa: CGSSGDGGPDTQYF
clone_size: .; v_call: TRBV15; d_call: .; j_call: TRBJ2-1; cdr3_nt: TGTGCCACCAGCACTAGCAGGGGGAGGGATACGCAGTTCTTC; cdr3_aa: CATSTSRGRDTQFF
clone_size: .; v_call: TRBV2; d_call: TRBD2; j_call: TRBJ2-7; cdr3_nt: TGTGCCAGCGGGGACGGGGGGACCGATACGCAGGAGCAGTACTTC; cdr3_aa: CASGDGGTDTQEQYF
clone_size: once; v_call: TRBV9; d_call: .; j_call: TRBJ2-3; cdr3_nt: TGTGCCAGCAGCGTAGGGGGACACATTACAGATACGCAGTATTTT; cdr3_aa: CASSVGGHITDTQYF
clone_size: few; v_call: TRBV7-8; d_call: .; j_call: TRBJ2-7; cdr3_nt: TGTGCCAGCAGCTTTTGGGGCCCCTACGAGCAGTACTTC; cdr3_aa: CASSFWGPYEQYF
clone_size: many; v_call: TRBV4-3; d_call: .; j_call: TRBJ2-1; cdr3_nt: TGCGCCAGCAGCCAAGGAGAAGTGGGAGAGAACAATGAGCAGTTCTTC; cdr3_aa: CASSQGEVGENNEQFF
clone_size: .; v_call: TRBV7-2; d_call: .; j_call: TRBJ2-1; cdr3_nt: TGTGCCAGCAGACAGGGACCAGCGGGGAATTTACCCTTC; cdr3_aa: CASRQGPAGNLPF
clone_size: .; v_call: TRBV7-8; d_call: .; j_call: TRBJ2-1; cdr3_nt: TGTGCCAGCAGCTTAGCGGGCGGACCCTATAATGAGTATTTCTTC; cdr3_aa: CASSLAGGPYNEYFF
clone_size: .; v_call: TRBV7-8; d_call: .; j_call: TRBJ2-1; cdr3_nt: TGTGCCAGCAGCTTAGCGAGAAGTCCCGAGACCCATTATCAGTTCTTC; cdr3_aa: CASSLARSPETHYQFF
clone_size: .; v_call: TRBV7-9; d_call: TRBD2; j_call: TRBJ2-1; cdr3_nt: TGTGCCAGCAGCTTTCAACGCGGGAGAAAGGACACCCAGCAGTTCTTC; cdr3_aa: CASSFQRGRKDTQQFF
clone_size: .; v_call: TRBV2; d_call: .; j_call: TRBJ1-2; cdr3_nt: TGTGCCAGCAGTGAATCGGCCCCGTTATCTGGCTACACCTTC; cdr3_aa: CASSESAPLSGYTF
clone_size: few; v_call: TRBV7-8; d_call: .; j_call: TRBJ2-7; cdr3_nt: TGTGCCAGCAGCTTAGCACCGTACTCCTACGAGCAGTACTTC; cdr3_aa: CASSLAPYSYEQYF
clone_size: once; v_call: TRBV7-6; d_call: .; j_call: TRBJ1-1; cdr3_nt: TGTGCCAGCAGCTTAGCCCACGGGGGGAAAGAGACACAGTTCTTT; cdr3_aa: CASSLAHGGKETQFF
clone_size: .; v_call: TRBV7-6; d_call: TRBD2; j_call: TRBJ2-1; cdr3_nt: TGTGCCAGCAGCGTTGAGCGGGGAAGGATCTACAATGAGCAGTTCTTC; cdr3_aa: CASSVERGRIYNEQFF
clone_size: .; v_call: TRBV24-1; d_call: .; j_call: TRBJ1-5; cdr3_nt: TGTGCCACCAGCTCCGGACGGAGCAATCAGCCCCAGCATTTT; cdr3_aa: CATSSGRSNQPQHF
clone_size: .; v_call: TRBV7-3; d_call: TRBD1; j_call: TRBJ2-5; cdr3_nt: TGTGCCAGCAGCCCACAGGGGGGCTGGGGAGCGACCCAGTACTTC; cdr3_aa: CASSPQGGWGATQYF
clone_size: .; v_call: TRBV7-9; d_call: .; j_call: TRBJ1-2; cdr3_nt: TGTGCCAGCAGCTTATTAGGGGAACCCACCTTC; cdr3_aa: CASSLLGEPTF
clone_size: few; v_call: TRBV29-1; d_call: .; j_call: TRBJ1-2; cdr3_nt: TGCCAAGGGGGGGGGCGAACAACGGGCTACACCTTC; cdr3_aa: CQGGGRTTGYTF
clone_size: .; v_call: TRBV20-1; d_call: TRBD1; j_call: TRBJ1-6; cdr3_nt: TGCAGTGCTCCCGACAGGGGGAATTCACCCCTCCACTTT; cdr3_aa: CSAPDRGNSPLHF
clone_size: .; v_call: TRBV7-9; d_call: .; j_call: TRBJ2-3; cdr3_nt: TGTGCCAGCAGCTTAGCGGATGACTATTATGGCTACACCTTT; cdr3_aa: CASSLADDYYGYTF
clone_size: .; v_call: TRBV7-9; d_call: TRBD2; j_call: TRBJ2-5; cdr3_nt: TGTGCCAGCACTGGAGACACTAGCGCTGAGACCCAGTACTTC; cdr3_aa: CASTGDTSAETQYF
clone_size: .; v_call: TRBV7-6; d_call: .; j_call: TRBJ2-1; cdr3_nt: TGTGCCAGCAGCTTAGCCAGGAGCGAGCAGTTCTTC; cdr3_aa: CASSLARSEQFF
clone_size: .; v_call: TRBV6-4; d_call: .; j_call: TRBJ2-7; cdr3_nt: TGTGCCAGCACCGATTATGGTCCCTCAAGCGTGGGGGGTGTCCAGTACTTC; cdr3_aa: CASTDYGPSSVGGVQYF
clone_size: .; v_call: TRBV12-3/TRBV12-4; d_call: TRBD1; j_call: TRBJ2-2; cdr3_nt: TGTGCCAACAGTCCAAACAGGGGGCTAGGCGGGGAGCTGTTTTTT; cdr3_aa: CANSPNRGLGGELFF
clone_size: .; v_call: TRBV2; d_call: .; j_call: TRBJ2-6; cdr3_nt: TGTGCCAGCAGCTACGGGGGCAGAGATGCGCAGTATTTTCGGCCTTTC; cdr3_aa: CASSYGGRDAQYFRPF
clone_size: .; v_call: TRBV7-9; d_call: .; j_call: TRBJ2-5; cdr3_nt: TGTGCCAGCAGTCTCAGCTGCTACAATGAGCACTTGTTCTTC; cdr3_aa: CASSLSCYNEHLFF
clone_size: .; v_call: TRBV7-9; d_call: .; j_call: TRBJ1-1; cdr3_nt: TGTGCCAGCAGCTTAGGTAGGTACAATGAGCAGTTCTTCTTCTTT; cdr3_aa: CASSLGRYNEQFFFF
clone_size: .; v_call: TRBV7-8; d_call: .; j_call: TRBJ2-1; cdr3_nt: TGTGCCAGCAGCTTTCATCGCGGGGGGACAGCAGAGTGCTTCTTC; cdr3_aa: CASSFHRGGTAECFF
clone_size: .; v_call: TRBV2; d_call: .; j_call: TRBJ2-3; cdr3_nt: TGTGCCAGCAGCGGGGTGGGGGGTCCCAACACTGAAGCTTTT; cdr3_aa: CASSGVGGPNTEAF
clone_size: few; v_call: TRBV2; d_call: .; j_call: TRBJ1-5; cdr3_nt: TGTGCCAGCAGTCCGACGTCGTTCTACAATGAGCCCCAGCATTTT; cdr3_aa: CASSPTSFYNEPQHF
clone_size: few; v_call: TRBV5-4; d_call: TRBD2; j_call: TRBJ2-1; cdr3_nt: TGTGCCAGCAGCTCTGAGGGCGGGGGGACCTGGGGTGAGCAGTTCTTC; cdr3_aa: CASSSEGGGTWGEQFF
clone_size: .; v_call: TRBV2; d_call: .; j_call: TRBJ2-3; cdr3_nt: TGTGCCAGCAGGGAGGGAAGCGGCGGAAGCGATGAGCAGTTC; cdr3_aa: CASREGSGGSDEQF
clone_size: .; v_call: TRBV2; d_call: .; j_call: TRBJ2-3; cdr3_nt: TGTGCCAGCAGGACCGTCGGCACAGATAAGCAGTACTTT; cdr3_aa: CASRTVGTDKQYF
clone_size: few; v_call: TRBV5-4; d_call: .; j_call: TRBJ2-5; cdr3_nt: TGTGCCAGCAGCTTTACTAGGGCCGGGGAAGAGACCCAGTACTTC; cdr3_aa: CASSFTRAGEETQYF